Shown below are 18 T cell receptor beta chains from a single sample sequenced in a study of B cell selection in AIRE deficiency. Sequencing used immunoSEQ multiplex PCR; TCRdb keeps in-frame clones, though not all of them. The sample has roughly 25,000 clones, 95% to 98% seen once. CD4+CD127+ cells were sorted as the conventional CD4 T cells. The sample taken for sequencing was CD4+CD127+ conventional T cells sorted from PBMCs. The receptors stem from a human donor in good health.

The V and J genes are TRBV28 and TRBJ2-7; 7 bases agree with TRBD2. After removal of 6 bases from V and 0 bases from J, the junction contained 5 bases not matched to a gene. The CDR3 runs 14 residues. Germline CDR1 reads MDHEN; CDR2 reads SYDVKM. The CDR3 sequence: CASRSGTPSYEQYF. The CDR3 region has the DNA TGTGCCAGCAGGAGCGGGACTCCCTCCTACGAGCAGTACTTC.

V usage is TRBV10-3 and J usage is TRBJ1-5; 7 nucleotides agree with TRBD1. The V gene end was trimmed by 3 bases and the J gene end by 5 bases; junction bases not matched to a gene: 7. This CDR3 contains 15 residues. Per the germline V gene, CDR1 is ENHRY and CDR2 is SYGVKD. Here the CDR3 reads CAISELRDRDQPQHF. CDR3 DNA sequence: TGTGCCATCAGTGAACTGAGAGACAGGGATCAGCCCCAGCATTTT.

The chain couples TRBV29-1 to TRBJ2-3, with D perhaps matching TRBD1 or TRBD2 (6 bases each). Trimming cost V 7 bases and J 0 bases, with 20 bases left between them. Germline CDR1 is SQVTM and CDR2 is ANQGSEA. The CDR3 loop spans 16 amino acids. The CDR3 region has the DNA TGCAGCGCCCTGGGGGGCGAGTCCACTAGCACAGATACGCAGTATTTT. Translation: CSALGGESTSTDTQYF.

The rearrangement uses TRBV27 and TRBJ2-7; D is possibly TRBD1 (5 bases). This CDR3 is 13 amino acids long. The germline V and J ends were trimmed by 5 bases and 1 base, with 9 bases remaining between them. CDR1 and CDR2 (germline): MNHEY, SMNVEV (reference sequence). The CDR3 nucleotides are TGTGCCAGCAGTCTAAAGGGGTCCTACGAGCAGTACTTC. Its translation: CASSLKGSYEQYF.

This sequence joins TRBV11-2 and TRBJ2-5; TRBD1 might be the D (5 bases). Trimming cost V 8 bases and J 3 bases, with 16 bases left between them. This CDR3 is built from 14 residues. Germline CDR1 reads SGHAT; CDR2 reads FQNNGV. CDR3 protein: CASRRQGWEETQYF. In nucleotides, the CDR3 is TGTGCCAGCCGGCGGCAGGGCTGGGAAGAGACCCAGTACTTC.

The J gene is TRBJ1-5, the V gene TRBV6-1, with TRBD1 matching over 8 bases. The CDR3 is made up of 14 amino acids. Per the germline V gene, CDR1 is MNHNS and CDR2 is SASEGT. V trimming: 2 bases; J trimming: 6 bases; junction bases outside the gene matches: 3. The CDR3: CASSESRGRQPQHF. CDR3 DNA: TGTGCCAGCAGTGAATCCAGGGGGCGTCAGCCCCAGCATTTT.

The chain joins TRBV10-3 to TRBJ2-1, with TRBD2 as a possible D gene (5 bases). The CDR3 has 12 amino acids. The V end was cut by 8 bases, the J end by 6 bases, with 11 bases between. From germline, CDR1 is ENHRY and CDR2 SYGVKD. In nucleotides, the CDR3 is TGTGCCATCGAGAGTAGCGCCAATGAGCAGTTCTTC. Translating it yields CAIESSANEQFF.

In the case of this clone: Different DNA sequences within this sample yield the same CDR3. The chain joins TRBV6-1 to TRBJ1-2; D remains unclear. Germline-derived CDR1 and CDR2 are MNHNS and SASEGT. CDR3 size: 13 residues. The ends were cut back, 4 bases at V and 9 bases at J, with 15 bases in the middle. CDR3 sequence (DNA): TGTGCCAGCAGTGTAGAAAGGCAAGGTAGCTACACCTTC. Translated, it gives CASSVERQGSYTF.

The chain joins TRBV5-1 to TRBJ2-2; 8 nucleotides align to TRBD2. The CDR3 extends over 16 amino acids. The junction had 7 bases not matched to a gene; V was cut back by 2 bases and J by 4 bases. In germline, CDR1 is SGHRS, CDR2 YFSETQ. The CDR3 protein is CASSLQTSEITGELFF. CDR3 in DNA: TGCGCCAGCAGCTTACAGACTAGCGAAATCACCGGGGAGCTGTTTTTT.

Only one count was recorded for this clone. This CDR3 is CASSPERVGEQYF. Here the CDR3 DNA reads TGTGCCAGCAGCCCCGAGAGGGTGGGCGAGCAGTACTTC. This chain uses TRBV4-2 with TRBJ2-7; maybe TRBD2 (5 bases). Germline V CDR1 and CDR2: LGHNA, YNFKEQ. CDR3 length: 13 amino acids. Deletions cut 4 bases from V and 6 bases from J, with 13 bases between.

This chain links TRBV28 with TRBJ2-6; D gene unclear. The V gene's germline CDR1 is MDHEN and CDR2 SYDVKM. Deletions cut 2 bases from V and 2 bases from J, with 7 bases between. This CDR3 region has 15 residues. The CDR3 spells CASSLPDAGANVLTF. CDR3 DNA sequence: TGTGCCAGCAGTTTACCGGACGCTGGGGCCAACGTCCTGACTTTC.

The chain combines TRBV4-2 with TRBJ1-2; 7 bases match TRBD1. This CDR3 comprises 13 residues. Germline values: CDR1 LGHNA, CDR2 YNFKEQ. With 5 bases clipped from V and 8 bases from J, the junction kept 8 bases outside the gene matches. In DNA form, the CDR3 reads TGTGCCAGCAGCTTGCCCGACAGGGACGGCTACACCTTC. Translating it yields CASSLPDRDGYTF.

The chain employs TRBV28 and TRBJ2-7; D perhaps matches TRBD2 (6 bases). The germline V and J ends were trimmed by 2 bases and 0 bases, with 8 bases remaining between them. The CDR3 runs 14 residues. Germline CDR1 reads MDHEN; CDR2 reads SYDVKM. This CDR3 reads CASSLPGGSYEQYF. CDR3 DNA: TGTGCCAGCAGTTTACCCGGGGGCTCCTACGAGCAGTACTTC.

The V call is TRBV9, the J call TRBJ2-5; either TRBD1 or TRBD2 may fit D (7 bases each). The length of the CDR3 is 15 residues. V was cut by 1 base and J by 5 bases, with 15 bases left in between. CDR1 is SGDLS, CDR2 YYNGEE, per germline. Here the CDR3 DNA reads TGTGCCAGCAGCGTACAGGGGGGGCCTAAGGAGACCCAGTACTTC. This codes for CASSVQGGPKETQYF.

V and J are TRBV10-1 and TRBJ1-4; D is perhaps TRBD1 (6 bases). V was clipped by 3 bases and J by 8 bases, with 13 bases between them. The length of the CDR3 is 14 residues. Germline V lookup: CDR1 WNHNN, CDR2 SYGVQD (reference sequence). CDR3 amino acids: CASSDGGAREKLFF. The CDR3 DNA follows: TGCGCCAGCAGTGATGGGGGGGCGAGAGAAAAACTGTTTTTT.

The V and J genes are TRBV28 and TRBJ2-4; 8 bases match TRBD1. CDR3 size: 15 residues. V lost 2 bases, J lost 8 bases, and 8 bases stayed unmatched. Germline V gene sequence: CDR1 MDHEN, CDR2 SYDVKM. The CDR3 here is CASSLRDRIAYIQYF. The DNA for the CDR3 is TGTGCCAGCAGTTTACGGGACAGGATCGCGTACATTCAGTACTTC.

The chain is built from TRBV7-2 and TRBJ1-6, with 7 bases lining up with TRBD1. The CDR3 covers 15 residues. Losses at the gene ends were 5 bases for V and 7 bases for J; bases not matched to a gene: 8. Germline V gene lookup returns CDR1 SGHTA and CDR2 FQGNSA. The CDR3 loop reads CASSPGQLVNSPLHF. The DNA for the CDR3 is TGTGCCAGCAGCCCGGGACAGCTTGTCAATTCACCCCTCCACTTT.

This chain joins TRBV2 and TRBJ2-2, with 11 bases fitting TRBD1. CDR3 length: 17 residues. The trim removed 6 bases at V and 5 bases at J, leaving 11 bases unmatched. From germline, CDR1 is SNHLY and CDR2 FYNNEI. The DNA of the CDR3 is TGTGCCAGCAGCCCACTAGGCGGGACAGGGGGGACCGGGGAGCTGTTTTTT. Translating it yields CASSPLGGTGGTGELFF.